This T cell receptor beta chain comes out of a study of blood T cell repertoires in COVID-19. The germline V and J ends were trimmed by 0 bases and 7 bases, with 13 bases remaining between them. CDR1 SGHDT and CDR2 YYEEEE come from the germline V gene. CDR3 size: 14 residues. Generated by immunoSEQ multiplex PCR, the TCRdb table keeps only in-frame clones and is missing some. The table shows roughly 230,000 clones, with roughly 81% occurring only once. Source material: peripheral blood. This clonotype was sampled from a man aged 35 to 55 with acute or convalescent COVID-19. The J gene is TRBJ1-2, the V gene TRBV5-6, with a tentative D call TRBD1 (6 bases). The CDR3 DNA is TGTGCCAGCAGCTTGGGAGCCAGGGGTGGTGGCTACACCTTC. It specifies CASSLGARGGGYTF.